The 32 T cell receptor beta chains given below trace back to one sample, sequenced in a study of T cell changes during pregnancy in multiple sclerosis. Clones were read by immunoSEQ multiplex PCR, and TCRdb kept only the in-frame ones, dropping some. Here the sample spans about 70,000 clones, around nine tenths being singletons. This sample comprised CD4+ T cells from peripheral blood mononuclear cells, obtained after pregnancy. These receptors were taken from a female donor with multiple sclerosis, enrolled in a pregnancy study.

This chain uses TRBV4-1 with TRBJ2-1; D is undetermined. Trimming took off 0 bases at V and 4 bases at J, with 10 bases between the two ends. CDR1 is MGHRA, CDR2 YSYEKL, per germline. This CDR3 spans 15 amino acids. The CDR3 loop reads CASSQEVQLYNEQFF. The CDR3 DNA sequence: TGCGCCAGCAGCCAAGAGGTCCAACTGTACAATGAGCAGTTCTTC.

The CDR3 protein is CSVDRNTEAFF. The CDR3 DNA follows: TGCAGCGTTGATAGGAACACTGAAGCTTTCTTT. The chain uses TRBV29-1 and TRBJ1-1; D remains unclear. Trimming left V 3 bases short and J 1 base short, with 3 bases between. The length of the CDR3 is 11 residues. Germline CDR1 SQVTM, CDR2 ANQGSEA.

The gene calls are TRBV29-1 and TRBJ2-3; D gene ambiguous. CDR1 is SQVTM, CDR2 ANQGSEA, per germline. V dropped 5 bases and J dropped 2 bases, with 5 bases sitting between them. This CDR3 has 11 amino acids. The CDR3 region has the DNA TGCAGCGTTCACTACACAGATACGCAGTATTTT. It yields the protein CSVHYTDTQYF.

This chain links TRBV9 with TRBJ2-2, with no clear D. V was trimmed by 0 bases and J by 6 bases, leaving 6 bases between them. The V gene's germline CDR1 is SGDLS and CDR2 YYNGEE. This CDR3 spans 13 amino acids. This CDR3 reads CASSVDLSGELFF. The CDR3 DNA sequence: TGTGCCAGCAGCGTAGATCTATCCGGGGAGCTGTTTTTT.

The gene calls are TRBV28 and TRBJ1-4, with D unclear. CDR1 is MDHEN and CDR2 is SYDVKM in the germline V gene. V dropped 7 bases and J dropped 10 bases, with 13 bases sitting between them. The CDR3 loop spans 12 amino acids. CDR3 DNA: TGTGCCAGCACGCAACTAAACGGAAAACTGTTTTTT. Translation: CASTQLNGKLFF.

This chain uses TRBV19 with TRBJ2-7, with TRBD1 matching 9 bases. Germline loops: CDR1 LNHDA, CDR2 SQIVND (reference sequence). The CDR3 extends over 15 amino acids. J lost 5 bases, V lost 3 bases, and 8 bases had no gene match. The CDR3 DNA sequence: TGTGCCAGTAGTATGACCGGGACAGGGATGGACGAGCAGTACTTC. As protein: CASSMTGTGMDEQYF.

This clone was detected only once. The genes are TRBV27 and TRBJ1-1; tentatively, D is TRBD1 (5 bases). CDR1 is MNHEY and CDR2 is SMNVEV in the germline V gene (reference sequence). Trimming shortened V by 4 bases and J by 4 bases, and 13 bases separated the two germline ends. The CDR3 totals 14 residues. CDR3 sequence: CASSYQGWGTEAFF. The CDR3 DNA reads TGTGCCAGCAGTTACCAGGGATGGGGCACTGAAGCTTTCTTT.

The chain combines TRBV2 with TRBJ1-2; D is uncertain. Germline values: CDR1 SNHLY, CDR2 FYNNEI. CDR3 length: 15 residues. Between the trimmed V and J ends, which lost 5 bases and 4 bases, there was a span of 17 bases. The CDR3 sequence is CASSKDRQASYGYTF. CDR3 DNA: TGTGCCAGCAGTAAAGATCGGCAGGCGTCCTATGGCTACACCTTC.

V gene TRBV6-5 combines with J gene TRBJ1-5; TRBD1 aligns across 8 bases. This CDR3 is built from 16 residues. The trim removed 4 bases at V and 3 bases at J, leaving 8 bases unmatched. Germline values: CDR1 MNHEY, CDR2 SVGAGI. CDR3 DNA: TGTGCCAGCAGTTTAGCAGGGGGCGGGCCCAATCAGCCCCAGCATTTT. Amino acids: CASSLAGGGPNQPQHF.

This chain joins TRBV7-9 and TRBJ1-1; D is possibly TRBD1 (6 bases). Germline-derived CDR1 and CDR2 are SEHNR and FQNEAQ (reference sequence). Trimming cost V 4 bases and J 1 base, with 13 bases left between them. This CDR3 is built from 15 residues. The CDR3 bases are TGTGCCAGCAGCTCAGAACAGGGCGCGAACACTGAAGCTTTCTTT. This encodes CASSSEQGANTEAFF. Variable domain in full (rest from reference TRBV7-9 and TRBJ1-1): DTGVSQNPRHKITKRGQNVTFRCDPISEHNRLYWYRQTLGQGPEFLTYFQNEAQLEKSRLLSDRFSAERPKGSFSTLEIQRTEQGDSAMYLCASSSEQGANTEAFFGQGTRLTVV.

This chain joins TRBV11-2 and TRBJ1-2; TRBD1 might be the D (6 bases). V lost 0 bases to trimming and J lost 0 bases, with 17 bases between them. CDR3 length: 18 residues. CDR1 is SGHAT, CDR2 FQNNGV, per germline. CDR3 loop: CASSLDPPTGTANYGYTF. DNA of the CDR3: TGTGCCAGCAGCTTAGATCCGCCAACAGGGACGGCTAACTATGGCTACACCTTC.

The V call is TRBV19, the J call TRBJ1-4; D gene unclear. The CDR3 spans 14 residues. The V and J ends lost 7 bases and 0 bases respectively, with 9 bases between them. In germline, CDR1 is LNHDA, CDR2 SQIVND (reference sequence). CDR3 in amino acids: CASNSGATNEKLFF. The CDR3 DNA follows: TGTGCCAGTAACTCGGGTGCAACTAATGAAAAACTGTTTTTT.

The rearrangement joins TRBV7-6 to TRBJ1-1, with TRBD1 matching 7 bases. The V gene's germline CDR1 is SGHVS and CDR2 FNYEAQ. The CDR3 is 14 residues long. V gave up 1 base and J gave up 3 bases; unmatched junction bases: 2. The CDR3 is CASSLGQGYTEAFF. The CDR3 DNA is TGTGCCAGCAGCTTAGGACAGGGTTACACTGAAGCTTTCTTT.

The gene calls are TRBV14 and TRBJ1-2, with unresolved D. The CDR3 spans 12 residues. Per the germline V gene, CDR1 is SGHDN and CDR2 is FVKESK. V lost 5 bases, J lost 4 bases, and 8 bases lay in between. Here the CDR3 reads CASSARSYGYTF. Here the CDR3 DNA reads TGTGCCAGCAGCGCGAGGAGCTATGGCTACACCTTC.

The chain joins TRBV30 to TRBJ2-7, with D possibly being TRBD2 (6 bases). CDR3 length: 13 residues. The V end was cut by 5 bases, the J end by 3 bases, with 14 bases between. Germline V gene sequence: CDR1 GTSNPN, CDR2 SVGIG (reference sequence). CDR3: CAWCQRANYEQYF. The CDR3 nucleotides read TGTGCCTGGTGCCAGCGGGCCAACTACGAGCAGTACTTC.

The V gene is TRBV19, the J gene TRBJ2-5; TRBD2 matches at 7 bases. The CDR3 spans 14 residues. The J segment lost 1 base and the V segment lost 3 bases, leaving 2 bases of the junction unmatched. CDR1 and CDR2 from the germline V gene are LNHDA and SQIVND (reference sequence). The CDR3 DNA reads TGTGCCAGTAGTATTATAGCGGGCCAAGAGACCCAGTACTTC. It encodes CASSIIAGQETQYF.

The CDR3 is CASMGQLLRAFF. The CDR3 region has the DNA TGTGCCAGCATGGGGCAGCTTCTTAGAGCTTTCTTT. The rearrangement joins TRBV2 to TRBJ1-1; D is perhaps TRBD1 (5 bases). The CDR3 is 12 residues long. The V and J ends lost 7 bases and 10 bases respectively, with 16 bases between them. Germline V CDR1 and CDR2: SNHLY, FYNNEI. Supplemented by reference TRBV2 and TRBJ1-1, the full variable domain reads EPEVTQTPSHQVTQMGQEVILRCVPISNHLYFYWYRQILGQKVEFLVSFYNNEISEKSEIFDDQFSVERPDGSNFTLKIRSTKLEDSAMYFCASMGQLLRAFFGQGTRLTVV.

The rearrangement links TRBV18 to TRBJ1-1; the D gene is possibly TRBD1 (6 bases). The germline V gene has CDR1 KGHSH and CDR2 LQKENI. Trimming removed 1 base from V and 1 base from J, with 10 bases in between. The CDR3 consists of 15 residues. The CDR3, as DNA: TGTGCCAGCTCACCACTTTACAGGGAGAACACTGAAGCTTTCTTT. Its protein product is CASSPLYRENTEAFF.

The rearrangement uses TRBV11-2 and TRBJ1-1; a weak D match, TRBD1 (6 bases). Germline CDR1 and CDR2: SGHAT and FQNNGV. There are 15 residues in the CDR3. With 0 bases removed from V and 4 bases from J, the gap between germline ends came to 12 bases. CDR3 bases: TGTGCCAGCAGCTTAGAAGGGGGGGCGTTCACTGAAGCTTTCTTT. Translating gives CASSLEGGAFTEAFF.

The chain has TRBV9 and TRBJ2-5; D unresolved. Germline V gene lookup returns CDR1 SGDLS and CDR2 YYNGEE. This CDR3 has 14 amino acids. The germline V and J ends were trimmed by 0 bases and 1 base, with 7 bases remaining between them. CDR3 nucleotides: TGTGCCAGCAGCGTAGGGGCGATCCAAGAGACCCAGTACTTC. This gives the protein CASSVGAIQETQYF.

The CDR3 protein is CASSGGTSGHNEQFF. Here the CDR3 DNA reads TGCGCCAGCAGCGGCGGGACTAGCGGTCACAATGAGCAGTTCTTC. The chain combines TRBV5-1 with TRBJ2-1, with 11 nucleotides matching TRBD2. V lost 4 bases, J lost 5 bases, and 5 bases stayed unmatched. Germline V gene data show CDR1 as SGHRS and CDR2 as YFSETQ. The CDR3 runs 15 residues.

V is TRBV28 and J is TRBJ1-3; 9 nucleotides line up with TRBD1. Germline V CDR1 and CDR2: MDHEN, SYDVKM. This CDR3 comprises 15 residues. Losses at the gene ends were 4 bases for V and 2 bases for J; bases not matched to a gene: 3. The CDR3 sequence: CASSSTGGAGNTIYF. CDR3 in DNA: TGTGCCAGCAGTTCCACAGGGGGCGCTGGAAACACCATATATTTT.

This clone has just one count. This chain links TRBV13 with TRBJ1-2, with D unclear. V was pared by 0 bases and J by 7 bases, with 12 bases between. Germline CDR1 and CDR2: PRHDT and FYEKMQ (reference sequence). This CDR3 is built from 14 residues. The CDR3 coding sequence is TGTGCCAGCAGCTTAGGATCCGGGGATTCTGGCTACACCTTC. The encoded protein is CASSLGSGDSGYTF.

V gene TRBV2 combines with J gene TRBJ2-2; D may be TRBD2 (5 bases). Germline CDR1 is SNHLY and CDR2 is FYNNEI. Trimming stripped 2 bases from V and 0 bases from J, with 10 bases between. This CDR3 has 16 amino acids. The chain's CDR3 is CASSEMAGANTGELFF. In DNA, the CDR3 is TGTGCCAGCAGTGAAATGGCGGGTGCGAACACCGGGGAGCTGTTTTTT. The full variable domain, completed using reference TRBV2 and TRBJ2-2, is EPEVTQTPSHQVTQMGQEVILRCVPISNHLYFYWYRQILGQKVEFLVSFYNNEISEKSEIFDDQFSVERPDGSNFTLKIRSTKLEDSAMYFCASSEMAGANTGELFFGEGSRLTVL.

The chain employs TRBV11-2 and TRBJ2-5, with TRBD1 as a possible D gene (6 bases). V was pared by 2 bases and J by 13 bases, with 14 bases between. Germline lookup yields CDR1 SGHAT and CDR2 FQNNGV. The CDR3 totals 12 residues. This CDR3 reads CASSLTGTRSYF. The CDR3 DNA sequence: TGTGCCAGCAGCTTAACCGGGACAAGGTCGTACTTC. Full variable domain (missing parts from reference TRBV11-2 and TRBJ2-5): EAGVAQSPRYKIIEKRQSVAFWCNPISGHATLYWYQQILGQGPKLLIQFQNNGVVDDSQLPKDRFSAERLKGVDSTLKIQPAKLEDSAVYLCASSLTGTRSYFGPGTRLLVL.

This clone was detected once. The chain employs TRBV2 and TRBJ1-6; D uncertain. Looked up from germline, CDR1 is SNHLY and CDR2 is FYNNEI. The V end was cut by 2 bases, the J end by 5 bases, with 7 bases between. There are 14 residues in the CDR3. The CDR3 sequence: CASSERQDNSPLHF. In DNA form, the CDR3 reads TGTGCCAGCAGTGAAAGGCAGGATAATTCACCCCTCCACTTT.

This sequence joins TRBV6-6 and TRBJ2-5; TRBD2 matches 7 bases. CDR3 length: 14 residues. CDR1 is MNHNY and CDR2 is SVGAGI in the germline V gene (reference sequence). V shed 4 bases, J shed 10 bases, and the junction held 12 bases outside the gene matches. The CDR3 protein is CASSFGGGIVDQYF. The CDR3 bases are TGTGCCAGCAGTTTTGGCGGGGGTATTGTGGACCAGTACTTC.

This chain connects TRBV9 to TRBJ2-7; 9 bases match TRBD2. V shed 0 bases and J 1 base; nucleotides not matched to a gene: 8. The CDR3 spans 17 residues. Germline CDR1 reads SGDLS; CDR2 reads YYNGEE. CDR3 residues: CASSVGLAGEPSYEQYF. The CDR3 nucleotides read TGTGCCAGCAGCGTAGGGTTAGCGGGGGAACCATCCTACGAGCAGTACTTC.

This clone is a singleton in its sample. The rearrangement links TRBV7-3 to TRBJ2-3; TRBD2 matches at 8 bases. The trim removed 1 base at V and 6 bases at J, leaving 18 bases unmatched. Germline V CDR1 and CDR2: SGHTA, FQGTGA. CDR3 length: 19 amino acids. The CDR3 region has the DNA TGTGCCAGCAGCTTAAGATCGGAGAGGTGGAGCGGGAGCTACGATACGCAGTATTTT. This codes for CASSLRSERWSGSYDTQYF.

V and J are TRBV2 and TRBJ2-2, with 12 bases that match TRBD2. This CDR3 is 16 amino acids long. CDR1 is SNHLY and CDR2 is FYNNEI in the germline V gene. After removal of 5 bases from V and 4 bases from J, the junction contained 5 bases not matched to a gene. CDR3 protein: CASSQGLAGLTGELFF. The CDR3 DNA is TGTGCCAGCAGTCAAGGACTAGCGGGGCTCACCGGGGAGCTGTTTTTT. The full variable domain, in which reference TRBV2 and TRBJ2-2 provide the parts outside the CDR3, is EPEVTQTPSHQVTQMGQEVILRCVPISNHLYFYWYRQILGQKVEFLVSFYNNEISEKSEIFDDQFSVERPDGSNFTLKIRSTKLEDSAMYFCASSQGLAGLTGELFFGEGSRLTVL.

The rearrangement links TRBV9 to TRBJ1-2; tentatively, D is TRBD1 (5 bases). V lost 7 bases, J lost 13 bases, and 20 bases lay in between. The germline CDR1 and CDR2 sequences are SGDLS and YYNGEE. The CDR3 totals 12 residues. CDR3 DNA sequence: TGTGCCAGCTCCCTGGAGGGTGGAACAGGCACCTTC. This gives the protein CASSLEGGTGTF.

The chain links TRBV19 to TRBJ1-5, with a possible D match to TRBD1 (6 bases). Germline CDR1 reads LNHDA; CDR2 reads SQIVND (reference sequence). The CDR3 extends over 15 amino acids. Trimming removed 6 bases at V and 1 base at J, with 13 bases between. The CDR3 DNA reads TGTGCCAGTAGGGATGACAGGAGAAGCAATCAGCCCCAGCATTTT. It specifies CASRDDRRSNQPQHF.